A single sample gave rise to the 18 T cell receptor beta chains below, sequenced in a study of cytomegalovirus exposure and HLA in healthy donors. The study ran its PCR with 60 Vbeta and 13 Jbeta primers. TCRdb's copy holds only in-frame clones and misses some; the assay was immunoSEQ multiplex PCR. Its table records fewer than 60,000 clones. Sequenced material: PBMCs. These receptors originate from a woman in her twenties or thirties in good health and CMV-seropositive.

The chain carries TRBV5-1 and TRBJ2-3; D may be TRBD2 (6 bases). V dropped 3 bases and J dropped 0 bases, with 11 bases sitting between them. The CDR3 has 15 amino acids. Germline assignment: CDR1 SGHRS and CDR2 YFSETQ. CDR3 in amino acids: CASSWGLASTDTQYF. CDR3 nucleotide sequence: TGCGCCAGCAGCTGGGGACTCGCTAGCACAGATACGCAGTATTTT. The full variable domain, completed using reference TRBV5-1 and TRBJ2-3, is KAGVTQTPRYLIKTRGQQVTLSCSPISGHRSVSWYQQTPGQGLQFLFEYFSETQRNKGNFPGRFSGRQFSNSRSEMNVSTLELGDSALYLCASSWGLASTDTQYFGPGTRLTVL.

A remark on this clone: This sample also contains other DNA sequences that code for the same CDR3. The V call is TRBV30, the J call TRBJ2-7; 8 nucleotides line up with TRBD2. V lost 4 bases to trimming and J lost 9 bases; unmatched junction nucleotides: 8. The CDR3 runs 12 residues. CDR1 GTSNPN and CDR2 SVGIG come from the germline V gene (reference sequence). The CDR3 DNA is TGTGCCTGGACCACTGGACTAGCACGGCAGTACTTC. This gives the protein CAWTTGLARQYF.

V is TRBV28 and J is TRBJ2-1; TRBD2 matches 15 bases. After removal of 6 bases from V and 15 bases from J, the junction contained 15 bases not matched to a gene. Germline lookup yields CDR1 MDHEN and CDR2 SYDVKM. CDR3 length: 16 residues. CDR3 nucleotides: TGTGCCAGCAGCAGAACCCTGGGACTAGCGGGGGGACTATGGTTCTTC. Its translation is CASSRTLGLAGGLWFF.

Worth noting for this clone: A junction boundary mismatches the germline segment, possibly from a read error. The gene calls are TRBV29-1 and TRBJ1-1; the D is unclear. Germline CDR1 SQVTM, CDR2 ANQGSEA. The CDR3 runs 12 residues. The CDR3 bases are TGCAGCGTTGAATATCGAGACACTGAAGATTTCTTT. Protein: CSVEYRDTEDFF.

The rearrangement uses TRBV19 and TRBJ1-5, with D possibly TRBD1 on 5 matching bases. V dropped 3 bases and J dropped 4 bases, with 16 bases sitting between them. Germline assignment: CDR1 LNHDA and CDR2 SQIVND (reference sequence). This CDR3 is 16 amino acids long. DNA of the CDR3: TGTGCCAGTAGTATTTTAGAGACAGCAGGGAATCAGCCCCAGCATTTT. Protein sequence: CASSILETAGNQPQHF.

The V gene is TRBV15, the J gene TRBJ1-1, with D maybe TRBD1 (5 bases). The CDR3 has 13 residues. CDR1 LNHNV and CDR2 YYDKDF come from the germline V gene (reference sequence). Trimming removed 5 bases at V and 1 base at J, with 8 bases between. The CDR3 nucleotides are TGTGCCACCAGCCGCACAGGGAACACTGAAGCTTTCTTT. It encodes CATSRTGNTEAFF.

V usage is TRBV7-2 and J usage is TRBJ2-7; D may be TRBD2 (6 bases). The V and J ends lost 1 base and 4 bases respectively, with 17 bases between them. Germline V lookup: CDR1 SGHTA, CDR2 FQGNSA. The CDR3 extends over 16 amino acids. CDR3 sequence: CASSLGGVLAEYEQYF. Written as DNA, the CDR3 is TGTGCCAGCAGCTTAGGTGGAGTACTAGCCGAATACGAGCAGTACTTC.

The chain joins TRBV7-9 to TRBJ2-7; no firm D call. V was cut by 5 bases and J by 0 bases, with 14 bases left in between. Germline CDR1 reads SEHNR; CDR2 reads FQNEAQ (reference sequence). The CDR3 sequence is 15 residues long. This chain's CDR3 is CASSPLGSSSYEQYF. The CDR3 DNA reads as TGTGCCAGCAGCCCCCTGGGCTCAAGCTCCTACGAGCAGTACTTC. Full variable domain (missing parts from reference TRBV7-9 and TRBJ2-7): DTGVSQNPRHKITKRGQNVTFRCDPISEHNRLYWYRQTLGQGPEFLTYFQNEAQLEKSRLLSDRFSAERPKGSFSTLEIQRTEQGDSAMYLCASSPLGSSSYEQYFGPGTRLTVT.

The V and J genes are TRBV5-6 and TRBJ2-7; 16 positions agree with TRBD2. V lost 3 bases and J lost 3; bases outside the gene matches: 9. The CDR3 consists of 18 residues. CDR1 and CDR2 from the germline V gene are SGHDT and YYEEEE. The CDR3 DNA is TGTGCCAGCAGCTGGAGGGTGGGACTAGCGGGGGGGAACTACGAGCAGTACTTC. Translated, it gives CASSWRVGLAGGNYEQYF.

The chain links TRBV5-1 to TRBJ1-2; no reliable D call. Germline CDR1 SGHRS, CDR2 YFSETQ. The CDR3 is made up of 14 amino acids. Trimming took 1 base from V and 3 from J, leaving 10 bases between them. The CDR3 sequence: CASSLRNGDYGYTF. Here the CDR3 DNA reads TGCGCCAGCAGCTTGAGGAACGGGGACTATGGCTACACCTTC.

The chain combines TRBV30 with TRBJ2-3; perhaps TRBD2 as D (5 bases). Between the trimmed V and J ends, which lost 5 bases and 1 base, there was a span of 13 bases. Germline CDR1 reads GTSNPN; CDR2 reads SVGIG (reference sequence). The CDR3 totals 14 residues. The CDR3 spells CAWLRGMGTDTQYF. The CDR3 region has the DNA TGTGCCTGGCTTCGGGGAATGGGCACAGATACGCAGTATTTT. Using reference TRBV30 and TRBJ2-3 for the parts outside the CDR3, the full variable domain is SQTIHQWPATLVQPVGSPLSLECTVEGTSNPNLYWYRQAAGRGLQLLFYSVGIGQISSEVPQNLSASRPQDRQFILSSKKLLLSDSGFYLCAWLRGMGTDTQYFGPGTRLTVL.

The chain joins TRBV7-2 to TRBJ1-2, with D unresolved. Germline assignment: CDR1 SGHTA and CDR2 FQGNSA. With 4 bases removed from V and 6 bases from J, the gap between germline ends came to 15 bases. This CDR3 spans 14 amino acids. The CDR3, as DNA: TGTGCCAGCAGCTCAGGATTCGTGGGCCATGGCTACACCTTC. This encodes CASSSGFVGHGYTF.

The gene calls are TRBV5-1 and TRBJ1-3, with D uncertain. Germline-derived CDR1 and CDR2 are SGHRS and YFSETQ. V was cut by 1 base and J by 0 bases, with 11 bases left in between. The CDR3 loop spans 16 amino acids. The CDR3 protein is CASSLTHSGSGNTIYF. The CDR3 DNA reads as TGCGCCAGCAGCTTGACGCATTCGGGCTCTGGAAACACCATATATTTT.

The CDR3 DNA reads TGTGCCTGGGGACTGGGGATCGTTCGCTACACCTTC. This translates into CAWGLGIVRYTF. The chain employs TRBV30 and TRBJ1-2, with D unresolved. CDR1 is GTSNPN and CDR2 is SVGIG in the germline V gene (reference sequence). The ends were cut back, 5 bases at V and 9 bases at J, with 16 bases in the middle. The CDR3 totals 12 residues.

The CDR3 is CASRPGQENYGYTF. CDR3 bases: TGTGCCAGCAGACCCGGACAAGAGAACTATGGCTACACCTTC. V is TRBV6-6 and J is TRBJ1-2, with D possibly TRBD1 on 5 matching bases. The ends were cut back, 6 bases at V and 2 bases at J, with 13 bases in the middle. The CDR3 is 14 residues long. CDR1 is MNHNY and CDR2 is SVGAGI in the germline V gene (reference sequence).

The gene calls are TRBV18 and TRBJ2-1; maybe TRBD2 (6 bases). The CDR3 contains 12 residues. Per germline, CDR1 KGHSH and CDR2 LQKENI. Trimming took off 2 bases at V and 8 bases at J, with 7 bases between the two ends. The DNA of the CDR3 is TGTGCCAGCTCACCAACGGGAGATGAGCAGTTCTTC. Translating it yields CASSPTGDEQFF.

The CDR3 DNA is TGTGCCAGCAGCTTCTCCAGGGGGACAGGGAGCACTGAAGCTTTCTTT. Translating gives CASSFSRGTGSTEAFF. The genes are TRBV7-9 and TRBJ1-1, with 9 nucleotides matching TRBD1. V shed 3 bases and J 4 bases; nucleotides not matched to a gene: 9. The CDR3 totals 16 residues. CDR1 and CDR2 from the germline V gene are SEHNR and FQNEAQ (reference sequence).

This chain uses TRBV5-1 with TRBJ2-5; D perhaps matches TRBD2 (8 bases). V shed 0 bases and J shed 1 base, with 16 bases lying between them. The CDR3 length is 17 residues. Looked up from germline, CDR1 is SGHRS and CDR2 is YFSETQ. CDR3 sequence: CASSLEGASGLQETQYF. As DNA, the CDR3 is TGCGCCAGCAGCTTGGAGGGGGCTAGCGGGCTCCAAGAGACCCAGTACTTC.